The 20 T cell receptor beta chains given below trace back to one sample, sequenced in a study of molecular identifiers for immune sequencing clone quantification listed by TCRdb under 2018. The protocol used for the library was PCR. TCRdb records Illumina HiSeq 4000 as the sequencer. TCRdb cleaned the public reads at Q25 with fastp, built clones with MiXCR and kept in-frame beta chains. Duplicate CDR3 protein sequences are folded into a single record with the most common DNA and genes. Within this sample are about 500,000 distinct CDR3 sequences, with about a fifth of them counted one time only. In total, the top ten clones hold about 0.8% of the sample. The sequenced sample was naive CD8+ T cells from blood, with Jurkat cell RNA spiked in. According to the study, the label for this sample's cell subset or site signals: FACS-sorted CD8+CD4-CCR7+CD45RA+ naive T cells. These receptors originate from a human donor in good health. Some libraries in this study had Jurkat cell RNA spiked in.

A few counts support this clonotype. The chain recombines TRBV19 with TRBJ2-2; D is perhaps TRBD2 (5 bases). The CDR3 totals 15 residues. The germline V and J ends were trimmed by 2 bases and 1 base, with 8 bases remaining between them. CDR1 is LNHDA, CDR2 SQIVND, per germline (reference sequence). CDR3 loop: CASSIFAGNTGELFF. The CDR3, as DNA: TGTGCCAGTAGTATATTCGCGGGGAACACCGGGGAGCTGTTTTTT.

The CDR3 DNA is TGTGCCAGCAGCTTCAGGGAACCTGAAGCTTTCTTT. Translation gives CASSFREPEAFF. The chain links TRBV11-1 to TRBJ1-1; D possibly corresponds to TRBD1 (5 bases). Trimming shortened V by 3 bases and J by 6 bases, and 8 bases separated the two germline ends. The CDR3 contains 12 residues. In germline, CDR1 is SGHAT, CDR2 FQDESV (reference sequence).

The chain has TRBV12-3 or TRBV12-4 and TRBJ2-5, with 11 bases fitting TRBD1. This CDR3 contains 17 residues. J was trimmed by 2 bases and V by 5 bases; bases with no gene match: 10. CDR3 loop: CASSPGQGALDQETQYF. The CDR3, as DNA: TGTGCCAGCAGTCCAGGACAGGGGGCGTTGGATCAAGAGACCCAGTACTTC.

V gene TRBV5-6 combines with J gene TRBJ2-2; TRBD2 matches at 10 bases. The junction had 10 bases not matched to a gene; V was cut back by 4 bases and J by 4 bases. Per the germline V gene, CDR1 is SGHDT and CDR2 is YYEEEE. The CDR3 length is 17 residues. The DNA of the CDR3 is TGTGCCAGCAGCCCACTCCTAGCGGGGGTTAGCACCGGGGAGCTGTTTTTT. Translating gives CASSPLLAGVSTGELFF.

This clonotype was observed at least ten times. This chain joins TRBV7-9 and TRBJ2-3; 9 positions agree with TRBD2. The CDR3 has 18 residues. Losses at the gene ends were 4 bases for V and 4 bases for J; bases not matched to a gene: 15. Germline-derived CDR1 and CDR2 are SEHNR and FQNEAQ (reference sequence). This CDR3 reads CASSSTTLAGFHPDTQYF. The CDR3, as DNA: TGTGCCAGCAGCTCCACCACTCTAGCGGGATTTCACCCAGATACGCAGTATTTT.

In its sample, this clonotype was seen many times. The chain is built from TRBV2 and TRBJ2-5; 9 bases align to TRBD1. This CDR3 is 15 amino acids long. Germline assignment: CDR1 SNHLY and CDR2 FYNNEI. Trimming took 3 bases from V and 5 from J; bases not matched to a gene: 7. CDR3: CASSEGQGFAETQYF. The CDR3 nucleotides read TGTGCCAGCAGTGAGGGACAGGGATTTGCCGAGACCCAGTACTTC.

This clonotype was counted a few times. CDR3 protein: CAWSISSGGLDTQYF. The CDR3 nucleotides are TGTGCCTGGAGTATTAGTAGCGGGGGTTTGGATACGCAGTATTTT. The J gene is TRBJ2-3, the V gene TRBV30; 9 bases agree with TRBD2. The length of the CDR3 is 15 residues. The V and J ends lost 2 bases and 6 bases, in that order; junction bases with no gene match: 9. Germline V gene data show CDR1 as GTSNPN and CDR2 as SVGIG (reference sequence).

This clonotype turned up a few times. The gene calls are TRBV5-8 and TRBJ1-5; 7 nucleotides agree with TRBD1. The CDR3 loop spans 17 amino acids. Germline V lookup: CDR1 SGHTS, CDR2 YDEGEE. After removal of 4 bases from V and 0 bases from J, the junction contained 10 bases not matched to a gene. CDR3 amino acids: CASSPSGTAYSNQPQHF. The CDR3 nucleotides read TGTGCCAGCAGCCCAAGCGGGACAGCATATAGCAATCAGCCCCAGCATTTT.

The table lists this clonotype with a few counts. CDR3 loop: CASSPWALGITYMNTEAFF. The CDR3 bases are TGTGCCAGCAGTCCTTGGGCCCTCGGGATTACTTACATGAACACTGAAGCTTTCTTT. The chain links TRBV28 to TRBJ1-1; no reliable D call. Germline CDR1 reads MDHEN; CDR2 reads SYDVKM. Trimming pared 5 bases from V and 0 bases from J, leaving 25 bases between. CDR3 length: 19 amino acids.

This chain joins TRBV9 and TRBJ1-1, with 10 bases aligning to TRBD1. CDR1 and CDR2 (germline): SGDLS, YYNGEE. The CDR3 sequence is 16 residues long. Trimming cost V 3 bases and J 2 bases; bases outside gene matches: 7. This CDR3 reads CASSAGTGVINTEAFF. CDR3 coding DNA: TGTGCCAGCAGCGCCGGGACAGGGGTTATTAACACTGAAGCTTTCTTT.

This clonotype was found many times. The V and J genes are TRBV2 and TRBJ1-1; the match to TRBD1 covers 7 bases. The V gene's germline CDR1 is SNHLY and CDR2 FYNNEI. The CDR3 length is 13 residues. V dropped 6 bases and J dropped 3; count of bases not matched to a gene: 4. The CDR3, as DNA: TGTGCCAGCAGGCCCGGGACAGACACTGAAGCTTTCTTT. Its translation: CASRPGTDTEAFF.

Ten or more counts support this clonotype. The chain uses TRBV6-5 and TRBJ2-2; 10 bases are a match to TRBD1. Germline V gene sequence: CDR1 MNHEY, CDR2 SVGAGI. V dropped 5 bases and J dropped 1; count of bases not matched to a gene: 4. This CDR3 is built from 16 residues. In DNA, the CDR3 is TGTGCCAGCAGTCCCGGGACAGGGGTGAACACCGGGGAGCTGTTTTTT. It encodes CASSPGTGVNTGELFF.

The chain recombines TRBV11-1 with TRBJ1-2, with 9 bases fitting TRBD1. This CDR3 is 15 amino acids long. Trimming cost V 4 bases and J 7 bases; bases outside gene matches: 10. CDR1 SGHAT and CDR2 FQDESV come from the germline V gene (reference sequence). CDR3 nucleotides: TGTGCCAGCAGCTCCGCCCAACAGGGGGCCGGTGGCTACACCTTC. Translation gives CASSSAQQGAGGYTF.

This clonotype was found many times. The J gene is TRBJ2-2, the V gene TRBV7-9; unclear D gene. The CDR3 is 14 residues long. V was clipped by 4 bases and J by 1 base, with 7 bases between them. The germline gives CDR1 SEHNR, CDR2 FQNEAQ (reference sequence). DNA of the CDR3: TGTGCCAGCAGCTCCTTAGGGAACACCGGGGAGCTGTTTTTT. This encodes CASSSLGNTGELFF.

This clonotype was observed a handful of times. The rearrangement uses TRBV19 and TRBJ2-5; D gene unclear. CDR1 and CDR2 (germline): LNHDA, SQIVND (reference sequence). This CDR3 region has 15 residues. Trimming left V 3 bases short and J 5 bases short, with 16 bases between. Here the CDR3 DNA reads TGTGCCAGTAGTATTATGTCTACGCTCGGGGAGACCCAGTACTTC. Protein: CASSIMSTLGETQYF.

The table lists this clonotype with a few counts. The rearrangement joins TRBV9 to TRBJ2-7, with D maybe TRBD2 (5 bases). The CDR3 spans 14 residues. Between the trimmed V and J ends, which lost 4 bases and 2 bases, there was a span of 13 bases. Germline assignment: CDR1 SGDLS and CDR2 YYNGEE. This CDR3 is CASSPQMEAYEQYF. The CDR3, as DNA: TGTGCCAGCAGCCCCCAGATGGAGGCCTACGAGCAGTACTTC.

The chain joins TRBV7-9 to TRBJ2-1; 9 nucleotides align to TRBD1. Germline lookup yields CDR1 SEHNR and CDR2 FQNEAQ (reference sequence). The CDR3 sequence is 17 residues long. Trimming removed 3 bases from V and 7 bases from J; junction bases left unmatched: 13. In nucleotides, the CDR3 is TGTGCCAGCAGCTTTCCCCAGACAGGGGGGCCAGCTAATGAGCAGTTCTTC. The encoded protein is CASSFPQTGGPANEQFF.

The CDR3 spells CASSPHSGGKETQYF. DNA for the CDR3: TGTGCCAGCAGTCCCCACTCGGGGGGGAAGGAGACCCAGTACTTC. The chain joins TRBV6-6 to TRBJ2-5; the match to TRBD2 covers 8 bases. Germline-derived CDR1 and CDR2 are MNHNY and SVGAGI (reference sequence). The CDR3 sequence is 15 residues long. The V gene end was trimmed by 5 bases and the J gene end by 5 bases; junction bases not matched to a gene: 10.

This clonotype has more than one count but fewer than ten. One junction end disagrees with the germline gene, perhaps due to a read error. The chain joins TRBV7-3 to TRBJ2-6, with D tentatively TRBD1 (6 bases). The germline V gene has CDR1 SGHTA and CDR2 FQGTGA. CDR3 length: 15 residues. In DNA, the CDR3 is TGTACCAGCAGCCGAGGGACATCCGGGGCCAACGTCCTGACTTTC. It is translated as CTSSRGTSGANVLTF.

This clonotype was found many times. This chain links TRBV4-1 with TRBJ1-1, with D perhaps TRBD1 (6 bases). CDR1 is MGHRA and CDR2 is YSYEKL in the germline V gene. The CDR3 has 14 amino acids. Trimming removed 2 bases at V and 1 base at J, with 8 bases between. In nucleotides, the CDR3 is TGCGCCAGCAGCCAAACAGGGAAGAACACTGAAGCTTTCTTT. Its translation: CASSQTGKNTEAFF.